Listed below are T cell receptor beta chains from one sample, sequenced in a study of PD-1 blockade in classical Hodgkin lymphoma. Sequencing used immunoSEQ multiplex PCR; TCRdb keeps in-frame clones, though not all of them. Of approximately 89,000 clones in the sample, around 80% were seen once. The starting material was peripheral blood mononuclear cells (PBMCs), obtained at baseline. Source of these receptors: a human donor with classical Hodgkin lymphoma. Each CDR3 is given with its conserved first and last residue. A D gene is named only where the DNA matches it firmly. Some rows mark clone size as missing; the rest say once, few, many or name a class of expanded clone.

-	TRBD2	TRBJ2-1	TRBV7-2	14	CASSPWGLLNEQFF	TGTGCCAGCAGCCCTTGGGGACTATTAAATGAGCAGTTCTTC
once	-	TRBJ2-6	TRBV19	19	CASTPLREAQGDGANVLTF	TGTGCCAGTACTCCACTTAGAGAGGCTCAGGGAGATGGGGCCAACGTCCTGACTTTC
-	-	TRBJ1-1	TRBV30	14	CAWSAGTGAREAFF	TGTGCCTGGAGCGCCGGGACGGGAGCGAGAGAAGCTTTCTTT
-	-	TRBJ1-5	TRBV7-2	12	CASSFGGLPQHF	TGTGCCAGCAGCTTCGGGGGTCTCCCCCAGCATTTT
-	-	TRBJ2-7	TRBV14	13	CASSSGGAYEQYF	TGTGCCAGCAGCTCCGGTGGGGCCTACGAGCAGTACTTC
-	-	TRBJ1-2	TRBV2	12	CASSGGVYGYTF	TGTGCCAGCAGTGGGGGGGTCTATGGCTACACCTTC
-	TRBD2	TRBJ2-7	TRBV2	17	CASIPGLAGGRSYEQYF	TGTGCCAGCATTCCGGGACTAGCGGGAGGGAGGTCCTACGAGCAGTACTTC
-	-	TRBJ2-1	TRBV7-9	15	CASNQNRDSYNEQFF	TGTGCCAGCAACCAAAATCGGGACTCGTACAATGAGCAGTTCTTC
-	-	TRBJ2-5	TRBV14	15	CASSQRRVVQETQYF	TGTGCCAGCAGCCAAAGGCGGGTTGTCCAAGAGACCCAGTACTTC
-	-	TRBJ2-7	TRBV11-2	12	CASSLDGPEQYF	TGTGCCAGCAGCTTAGACGGCCCCGAGCAGTACTTC
-	TRBD1	TRBJ1-2	TRBV6-4	15	CASSDSEGQGDGYTF	TGTGCCAGCAGTGACTCGGAGGGACAGGGGGATGGCTACACCTTC
-	-	TRBJ1-2	TRBV9	15	CASSSRDPTIYGYTF	TGTGCCAGCAGCTCCCGGGACCCTACTATCTATGGCTACACCTTC
-	-	TRBJ1-2	TRBV19	14	CASSPYPTEDGYTF	TGTGCCAGTAGTCCATACCCCACCGAAGATGGCTACACCTTC
-	-	TRBJ1-1	TRBV2	13	CASTGPLKSEAFF	TGTGCCAGCACCGGCCCCCTGAAGTCTGAAGCTTTCTTT
-	-	TRBJ2-2	TRBV5-1	12	CASSVETGELFF	TGCGCCAGCAGCGTAGAGACCGGGGAGCTGTTTTTT
-	-	TRBJ2-1	TRBV28	14	CASSAGFLPNEQFF	TGTGCCAGCAGCGCCGGGTTCCTACCCAATGAGCAGTTCTTC
-	TRBD2	TRBJ2-3	TRBV6-4	15	CASAYSGSRGDTQYF	TGTGCCAGCGCTTATAGCGGGAGTAGGGGAGATACGCAGTATTTT
-	-	TRBJ1-5	TRBV2	13	CASKTLQDQPQHF	TGTGCCAGCAAGACACTACAGGATCAGCCCCAGCATTTT
few	-	TRBJ2-3	TRBV4-2	13	CASRQGYTDTQYF	TGTGCCAGCAGACAAGGTTACACAGATACGCAGTATTTT
-	TRBD1	TRBJ2-2	TRBV9	16	CASSVDPGGNTGELFF	TGTGCCAGCAGCGTAGACCCAGGGGGGAACACCGGGGAGCTGTTTTTT
-	-	TRBJ2-3	TRBV5-4	15	CASSLKGPHTDTQYF	TGTGCCAGCAGCTTGAAGGGTCCCCACACAGATACGCAGTATTTT
once	TRBD2	TRBJ2-3	TRBV9	16	CASTPGLAGFTDTQYF	TGTGCCAGCACCCCGGGACTAGCGGGTTTCACAGATACGCAGTATTTT
-	-	TRBJ2-1	TRBV7-8	12	CASSLGAGEQFF	TGTGCCAGCAGCTTAGGTGCGGGTGAGCAGTTCTTC
-	TRBD1	TRBJ1-4	TRBV5-8	17	CASSAGTGLSTNEKLFF	TGTGCCAGCAGCGCAGGGACAGGCTTATCAACTAATGAAAAACTGTTTTTT
-	-	TRBJ1-1	TRBV30	11	CAFRGNTEAFF	TGTGCCTTCAGGGGGAACACTGAAGCTTTCTTT
few	TRBD2	TRBJ2-1	TRBV5-1	17	CASSFPAGGPDYNEQFF	TGCGCCAGCAGCTTCCCAGCGGGAGGGCCCGACTACAATGAGCAGTTCTTC
-	-	TRBJ1-2	TRBV19	16	CASTFGTAFGQRGYTF	TGTGCCAGTACCTTCGGGACGGCTTTCGGCCAGCGAGGCTACACCTTC
-	-	TRBJ1-1	TRBV15	15	CATSREASKNTEAFF	TGTGCCACCAGCAGAGAAGCTTCAAAGAACACTGAAGCTTTCTTT
-	-	TRBJ1-2	TRBV15	16	CATSRDGAGANYGYTF	TGTGCCACCAGCAGAGATGGGGCAGGAGCTAACTATGGCTACACCTTC
-	-	TRBJ1-5	TRBV28	12	CASRIGGQPQHF	TGTGCCAGCCGCATAGGGGGTCAGCCCCAGCATTTT
-	-	TRBJ2-7	TRBV10-3	15	CAISESRGGIREQYF	TGTGCCATCAGTGAGTCGAGGGGCGGGATACGCGAGCAGTACTTC
-	-	TRBJ2-3	TRBV9	14	CASSVQNPTDTQYF	TGTGCCAGCAGCGTCCAGAACCCCACAGATACGCAGTATTTT
-	-	TRBJ2-1	TRBV10-3	11	CAISDYNEQFF	TGTGCCATCAGTGATTACAATGAGCAGTTCTTC
-	TRBD1	TRBJ1-1	TRBV5-1	14	CASSLTGGSTEAFF	TGCGCCAGCAGCTTGACAGGGGGTAGCACTGAAGCTTTCTTT
few	-	TRBJ2-7	TRBV10-3	15	CAISEGTGSPYEQYF	TGTGCCATCAGTGAGGGAACCGGGAGCCCCTACGAGCAGTACTTC
-	-	TRBJ1-3	TRBV6-5	15	CASSYTARSGNTIYF	TGTGCCAGCAGTTATACAGCGCGCTCTGGAAACACCATATATTTT
-	TRBD2	TRBJ2-5	TRBV28	17	CASSPRRSSGSGETQYF	TGTGCCAGCAGTCCCCGACGCTCTAGCGGGAGTGGAGAGACCCAGTACTTC
-	TRBD1	TRBJ2-5	TRBV7-2	13	CASSPGTEETQYF	TGTGCCAGCAGCCCCGGGACAGAAGAGACCCAGTACTTC
once	-	TRBJ1-3	TRBV29-1	12	CSARLTGNTIYF	TGCAGCGCCAGACTCACTGGAAACACCATATATTTT
-	TRBD1	TRBJ2-5	TRBV27	16	CASSSGTGTAKETQYF	TGTGCCAGCAGTTCGGGTACCGGGACAGCCAAAGAGACCCAGTACTTC
-	-	TRBJ2-7	TRBV18	14	CASSPIANAYEQYF	TGTGCCAGCTCACCAATTGCGAACGCCTACGAGCAGTACTTC
-	TRBD1	TRBJ1-2	TRBV6-4	13	CASSSGTDYGYTF	TGTGCCAGCAGTTCCGGGACAGATTATGGCTACACCTTC
-	TRBD1	TRBJ2-5	TRBV19	13	CASRDRFLETQYF	TGTGCCAGTCGGGACAGGTTCTTGGAGACCCAGTACTTC
-	-	TRBJ2-2	TRBV9	15	CASSVAGVNTGELFF	TGTGCCAGCAGCGTAGCGGGGGTGAACACCGGGGAGCTGTTTTTT